What follows are 14 T cell receptor beta chains derived from one specimen sequenced in a study of vaccination and CD4 T cells after COVID-19 (dated by TCRdb to the early 2020s). Library construction relied on PCR. Sequencing instrument: Illumina iSeq 100. DNA from cultured CD4+ T cells underwent TCR sequencing with the Oncomine TCR Beta short-read assay at the Johns Hopkins FTIC core. TCRdb reran the public reads through fastp at Q25 and MiXCR, keeping productive beta chains. Records with the same CDR3 protein are collapsed into one entry carrying the most frequent genes and DNA. This sample holds around 16,000 distinct CDR3 sequences; 47% were observed only once. The ten largest clonotypes hold 20% of the sample. Explained via the paper, the time point label denotes: late sampling 161 to 241 days after vaccination in three convalescent patients. In light of the paper, this sample's treatment or condition label describes: approximately nine-day PBMC culture with coronavirus spike peptide pools or control peptides (ViraFEST assay).

The antigens these receptors bind are not known. This specimen was CD4+ T cells from blood, cultured in vitro, taken about 7 months after SARS-CoV-2 vaccination. These receptors all stem from a human donor who had recovered from COVID-19.

The V gene is TRBV5-1, the J gene TRBJ2-7, with TRBD2 matching 9 bases. The trim removed 4 bases at V and 0 bases at J, leaving 5 bases unmatched. This CDR3 has 15 residues. CDR1 and CDR2 from the germline V gene are SGHRS and YFSETQ. In DNA, the CDR3 is TGCGCCAGCAGCCCGGGGACTAGCTTCTCCTACGAGCAGTACTTC. Translation gives CASSPGTSFSYEQYF.

The CDR3 DNA reads as TGCAGTGCTCCCCCCGCCGAGTTTCCGGGCGAGCAGTACTTC. Amino acids: CSAPPAEFPGEQYF. The rearrangement links TRBV20-1 to TRBJ2-7; D ambiguous. The CDR3 consists of 14 residues. V was pared by 5 bases and J by 6 bases, with 20 bases between. CDR1 DFQATT and CDR2 SNEGSKA come from the germline V gene (reference sequence).

This clonotype was recorded a few times. The chain uses TRBV10-3 and TRBJ1-2; 9 positions agree with TRBD1. CDR3 length equals 12 residues. The germline gives CDR1 ENHRY, CDR2 SYGVKD. V was pared by 10 bases and J by 5 bases, with 5 bases of the junction left unmatched. The CDR3 DNA is TGTGCCACCCGGGACAGGGAGTATGGCTACACCTTC. Protein sequence: CATRDREYGYTF.

The chain links TRBV4-3 to TRBJ2-5, with D unclear. The germline V and J ends were trimmed by 0 bases and 5 bases, with 7 bases remaining between them. The germline gives CDR1 LGHNA, CDR2 YSLEER. This CDR3 has 13 amino acids. Here the CDR3 DNA reads TGCGCCAGCAGCCAAGATAAAGGGGAGACCCAGTACTTC. Translation: CASSQDKGETQYF.

The V gene is TRBV6-1, the J gene TRBJ1-5; weak D call: TRBD1 (6 bases). V dropped 2 bases and J dropped 7 bases, with 12 bases sitting between them. The CDR3 is 14 amino acids. Germline V gene lookup returns CDR1 MNHNS and CDR2 SASEGT. Written as DNA, the CDR3 is TGTGCCAGCAGTGAACTGGGGGGCGAGCAGCCCCAGCATTTT. This gives the protein CASSELGGEQPQHF.

This chain uses TRBV7-9 with TRBJ1-2; a possible D gene is TRBD1 (6 bases). Germline V gene data show CDR1 as SEHNR and CDR2 as FQNEAQ (reference sequence). Trimming took off 8 bases at V and 8 bases at J, with 18 bases between the two ends. The CDR3 totals 13 residues. The DNA for the CDR3 is TGTGCCAGCTCGATCGCGGGGGGCCGGGGCTACACCTTC. It specifies CASSIAGGRGYTF.

The chain combines TRBV7-2 with TRBJ2-3; 9 bases are shared with TRBD1. The junction had 13 bases not matched to a gene; V was cut back by 5 bases and J by 4 bases. The CDR3 covers 17 residues. Germline CDR1 is SGHTA and CDR2 is FQGNSA. CDR3 bases: TGTGCCAGCAGCCCAAGGTCCGGGACAGGGTTGGCAGATACGCAGTATTTT. It codes for CASSPRSGTGLADTQYF.

The V gene is TRBV7-2, the J gene TRBJ2-7; D is undetermined. CDR1 SGHTA and CDR2 FQGNSA come from the germline V gene. The CDR3 is made up of 13 amino acids. With 1 base removed from V and 3 bases from J, the gap between germline ends came to 7 bases. The CDR3 sequence: CASSLDWVYEQYF. CDR3 nucleotide sequence: TGTGCCAGCAGCTTAGACTGGGTCTACGAGCAGTACTTC.

The chain uses TRBV19 and TRBJ2-7, with no clear D. Trimming pared 3 bases from V and 2 bases from J, leaving 8 bases between. The CDR3 loop spans 13 amino acids. CDR1 and CDR2 from the germline V gene are LNHDA and SQIVND (reference sequence). CDR3 sequence: CASSMRQTYEQYF. In DNA form, the CDR3 reads TGTGCCAGTAGTATGCGGCAGACCTACGAGCAGTACTTC.

This clonotype has only one observation. An end of the junction differs from the germline gene, which may be a read error. The chain joins TRBV7-8 to TRBJ2-7; 9 nucleotides line up with TRBD1. From germline, CDR1 is SGHVS and CDR2 FQNEAQ. This CDR3 comprises 14 residues. The CDR3 sequence: CAGSDKDRGYEQYF. The CDR3 DNA reads TGTGCCGGCAGCGACAAGGACAGGGGCTACGAGCAGTACTTC.

The rearrangement uses TRBV27 and TRBJ1-1; unclear D gene. Trimming left V 5 bases short and J 11 bases short, with 18 bases between. Germline V gives CDR1 MNHEY, CDR2 SMNVEV (reference sequence). This CDR3 spans 13 amino acids. CDR3 in DNA: TGTGCCAGCAGTGTGGGCCCCAGGAGGGTGGCTTTCTTT. The encoded protein is CASSVGPRRVAFF.

This clonotype came up a few times. The genes are TRBV20-1 and TRBJ2-1, with TRBD1 identical over 8 bases. The CDR3 loop spans 15 amino acids. The germline V gene has CDR1 DFQATT and CDR2 SNEGSKA (reference sequence). The J segment lost 5 bases and the V segment lost 4 bases, leaving 10 bases of the junction unmatched. This CDR3 is CSAILRQGLNNEQFF. The CDR3, as DNA: TGCAGTGCTATCCTACGACAGGGGCTAAACAATGAGCAGTTCTTC.

This chain joins TRBV2 and TRBJ1-2; 8 nucleotides agree with TRBD1. The CDR3 has 16 amino acids. From germline, CDR1 is SNHLY and CDR2 FYNNEI. After removal of 3 bases from V and 0 bases from J, the junction contained 6 bases not matched to a gene. The CDR3 DNA reads TGTGCCAGCAGTGAGGACAGGGTGTCATCTAACTATGGCTACACCTTC. It specifies CASSEDRVSSNYGYTF.

On this clonotype itself: The junction departs from the called germline gene at one end, perhaps through a read error. This rearrangement joins TRBV4-3 to TRBJ1-6; D is possibly TRBD1 (5 bases). The CDR3 has 14 residues. CDR1 LGHNA and CDR2 YSLEER come from the germline V gene. The CDR3 here is CASSQELSQVSLHF. The CDR3 DNA sequence: TGCGCCAGCAGTCAAGAGCTATCACAGGTCTCCCTCCACTTT.